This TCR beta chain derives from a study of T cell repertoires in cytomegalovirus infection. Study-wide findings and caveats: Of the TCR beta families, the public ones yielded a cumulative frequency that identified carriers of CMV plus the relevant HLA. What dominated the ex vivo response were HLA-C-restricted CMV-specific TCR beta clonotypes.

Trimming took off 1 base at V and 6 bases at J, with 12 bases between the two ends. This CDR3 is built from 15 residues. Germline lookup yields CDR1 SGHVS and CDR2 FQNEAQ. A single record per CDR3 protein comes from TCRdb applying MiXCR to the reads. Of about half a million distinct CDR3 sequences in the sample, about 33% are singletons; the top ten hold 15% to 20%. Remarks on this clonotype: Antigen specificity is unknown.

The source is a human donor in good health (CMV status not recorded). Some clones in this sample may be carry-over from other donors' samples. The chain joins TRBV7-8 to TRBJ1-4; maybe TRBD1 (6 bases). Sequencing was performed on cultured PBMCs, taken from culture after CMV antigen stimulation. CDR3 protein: CASSLGLGAYEKLFF. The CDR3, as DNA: TGTGCCAGCAGCTTAGGCCTGGGGGCATATGAAAAACTGTTTTTT.